This entry lists 4 T cell receptor beta chains sequenced from one sample in a study of OX40 agonist ivuxolimab in advanced cancers. Sequenced by immunoSEQ multiplex PCR; TCRdb stores in-frame clones only, minus some. The repertoire holds tens of thousands of clones, with 70% to 85% as singletons. The sample consisted of CD4+ or CD8+ T cells sorted from blood, taken in a trial of the OX40 agonist ivuxolimab. Source of these receptors: an adult with an advanced solid tumor such as melanoma, head and neck, liver or kidney cancer.

The chain joins TRBV6-5 to TRBJ2-3; D perhaps matches TRBD1 (6 bases). Germline-derived CDR1 and CDR2 are MNHEY and SVGAGI. CDR3 size: 16 residues. Trimming removed 2 bases at V and 6 bases at J, with 18 bases between. For the CDR3, the DNA is TGTGCCAGCAGTTACGCAACAGGGATTACTGGGGATACGCAGTATTTT. It specifies CASSYATGITGDTQYF.

V gene TRBV2 combines with J gene TRBJ1-6; 9 bases are a match to TRBD1. Germline CDR1 reads SNHLY; CDR2 reads FYNNEI. V was pared by 4 bases and J by 8 bases, with 3 bases of the junction left unmatched. This CDR3 region has 14 residues. CDR3 nucleotides: TGTGCCAGCAGTGGATGGGACAGGGATTCACCCCTCCACTTT. Translated, it gives CASSGWDRDSPLHF.

V gene TRBV4-2 combines with J gene TRBJ2-2, with D tentatively TRBD2 (7 bases). The germline CDR1 and CDR2 sequences are LGHNA and YNFKEQ. V was trimmed by 0 bases and J by 1 base, leaving 12 bases between them. The CDR3 contains 17 residues. In DNA, the CDR3 is TGTGCCAGCAGCCAAGATGGGGGCGGGGGGAACACCGGGGAGCTGTTTTTT. It yields the protein CASSQDGGGGNTGELFF.

The chain links TRBV7-8 to TRBJ2-7; perhaps TRBD2 as D (9 bases). Trimming left V 1 base short and J 2 bases short, with 24 bases between. Germline V lookup: CDR1 SGHVS, CDR2 FQNEAQ. The CDR3 is 19 residues long. DNA for the CDR3: TGTGCCAGCAGCTTAGAGTCCAGGGGGCAAGCGGGGGGTACCTACGAGCAGTACTTC. Residues: CASSLESRGQAGGTYEQYF.